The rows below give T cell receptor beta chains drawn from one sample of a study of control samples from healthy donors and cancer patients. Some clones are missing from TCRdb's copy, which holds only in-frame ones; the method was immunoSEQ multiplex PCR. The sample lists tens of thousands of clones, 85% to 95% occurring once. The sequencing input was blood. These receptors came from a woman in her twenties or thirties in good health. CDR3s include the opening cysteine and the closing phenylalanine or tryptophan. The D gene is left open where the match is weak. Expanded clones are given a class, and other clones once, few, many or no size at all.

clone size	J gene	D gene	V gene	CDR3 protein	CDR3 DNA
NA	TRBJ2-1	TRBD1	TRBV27	CASSTFETGSSYNEQFF	TGTGCCAGCAGTACATTCGAGACAGGGAGTTCCTACAATGAGCAGTTCTTC
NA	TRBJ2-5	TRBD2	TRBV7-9	CASSTKSGIETQYF	TGTGCCAGCAGCACGAAAAGCGGGATAGAGACCCAGTACTTC
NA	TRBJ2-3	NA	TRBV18	CASSRDGGWDF	TGTGCCAGCTCACGGGACGGAGGCTGGGACTTT
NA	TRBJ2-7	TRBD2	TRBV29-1	CSVSSGAYEQYF	TGCAGCGTTTCTAGCGGAGCCTACGAGCAGTACTTC
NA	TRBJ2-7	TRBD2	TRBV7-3	CASSLGLAGGHEQYF	TGTGCCAGCAGCTTAGGGCTAGCGGGGGGGCACGAGCAGTACTTC
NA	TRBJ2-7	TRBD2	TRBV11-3	CASSLGLAGVNEQYF	TGTGCCAGCAGCTTGGGACTAGCGGGAGTCAACGAGCAGTACTTC
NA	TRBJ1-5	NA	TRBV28	CASTDRNQPQHF	TGTGCCAGCACAGACAGAAATCAGCCCCAGCATTTT
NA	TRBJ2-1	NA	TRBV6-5	CASSPLGASYNEQFF	TGTGCCAGCAGTCCCCTAGGGGCCTCCTACAATGAGCAGTTCTTC
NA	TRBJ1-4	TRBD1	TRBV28	CASRPGQLNEKLFF	TGTGCCAGCAGGCCGGGACAGCTTAATGAAAAACTGTTTTTT
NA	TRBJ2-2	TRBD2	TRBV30	CAWKPSGYTGELFF	TGTGCCTGGAAGCCTAGCGGATACACCGGGGAGCTGTTTTTT
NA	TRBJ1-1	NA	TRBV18	CASSPNPGQEAFF	TGTGCCAGCTCACCGAACCCAGGACAGGAAGCTTTCTTT
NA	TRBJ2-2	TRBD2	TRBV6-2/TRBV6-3	CASSYSFRASGGTNTGELFF	TGTGCCAGCAGTTACTCGTTTCGGGCTAGCGGGGGTACGAACACCGGGGAGCTGTTTTTT
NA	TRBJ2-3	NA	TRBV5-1	CASNGDGSTDTQYF	TGCGCCAGCAACGGGGACGGAAGCACAGATACGCAGTATTTT
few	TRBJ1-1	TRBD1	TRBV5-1	CASSWQGANTEAFF	TGCGCCAGCAGCTGGCAGGGGGCAAACACTGAAGCTTTCTTT
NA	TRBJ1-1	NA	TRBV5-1	CASSLGSGIVSAFF	TGCGCCAGCAGCTTGGGTTCAGGAATCGTGAGTGCTTTCTTT
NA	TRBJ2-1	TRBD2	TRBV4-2	CASSQDAGTSSYNEQFF	TGTGCCAGCAGCCAAGACGCAGGGACTAGTTCTTACAATGAGCAGTTCTTC
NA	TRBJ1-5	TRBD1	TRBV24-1	CATSDSEQGAYQPQHF	TGTGCCACCAGTGATAGCGAACAGGGGGCGTATCAGCCCCAGCATTTT
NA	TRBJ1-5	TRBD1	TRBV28	CATWDRGNQPQHF	TGTGCCACCTGGGACAGGGGCAATCAGCCCCAGCATTTT
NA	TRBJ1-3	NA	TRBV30	CAWSVRGADTIYF	TGTGCCTGGAGTGTTCGGGGGGCAGACACCATATATTTT
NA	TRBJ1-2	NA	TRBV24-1	CATSDAGDRYGYTF	TGTGCCACCAGTGACGCAGGGGATCGATATGGCTACACCTTC
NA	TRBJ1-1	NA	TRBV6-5	CASKNTEAFF	TGTGCCAGCAAGAACACTGAAGCTTTCTTT
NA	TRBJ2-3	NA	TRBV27	CASSFYSSSTDTQYF	TGTGCCAGCAGTTTTTATAGTTCTAGCACAGATACGCAGTATTTT
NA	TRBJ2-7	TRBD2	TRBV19	CASSGTSVPYEQYF	TGTGCCAGTAGTGGGACTAGCGTCCCCTACGAGCAGTACTTC
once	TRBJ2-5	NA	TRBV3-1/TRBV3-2	CASSQQGVETQYF	TGTGCCAGCAGCCAGCAAGGGGTAGAGACCCAGTACTTC
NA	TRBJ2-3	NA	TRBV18	CASSPLSGYNTDTQYF	TGTGCCAGCTCACCTCTCAGCGGTTACAACACAGATACGCAGTATTTT
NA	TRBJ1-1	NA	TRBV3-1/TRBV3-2	CASSSRNRDTEAFF	TGTGCCAGCAGCTCACGCAACAGGGACACTGAAGCTTTCTTT
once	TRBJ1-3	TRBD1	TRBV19	CASSHQGATGNTIYF	TGTGCCAGTAGCCACCAGGGGGCCACTGGAAACACCATATATTTT
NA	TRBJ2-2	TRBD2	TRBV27	CASSSSRTSGVQPTGELFF	TGTGCCAGCAGTTCATCTCGGACTAGCGGGGTCCAACCCACCGGGGAGCTGTTTTTT
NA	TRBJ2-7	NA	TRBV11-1	CASSSTAGPAEQYF	TGTGCCAGCAGCTCGACAGCGGGCCCCGCCGAGCAGTACTTC
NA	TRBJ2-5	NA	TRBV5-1	CASSLTPQETQYF	TGCGCCAGCAGCTTGACCCCTCAAGAGACCCAGTACTTC
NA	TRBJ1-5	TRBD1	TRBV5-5	CASSSTGRSNQPQHF	TGTGCCAGCAGCTCGACAGGGCGTAGCAATCAGCCCCAGCATTTT
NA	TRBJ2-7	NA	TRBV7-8	CASSLDTLSYEQYF	TGTGCCAGCAGCTTAGACACCCTCTCCTACGAGCAGTACTTC
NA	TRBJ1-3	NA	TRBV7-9	CASSYSPPDAGNTIYF	TGTGCCAGCAGCTATAGTCCCCCGGACGCTGGAAACACCATATATTTT
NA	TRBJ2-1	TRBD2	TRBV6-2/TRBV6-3	CASSSISGGSYNEQFF	TGTGCCAGCAGTTCCATTAGCGGGGGGTCCTACAATGAGCAGTTCTTC
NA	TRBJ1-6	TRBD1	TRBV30	CAWRDRGRNSPLHF	TGTGCCTGGAGGGACAGGGGGCGGAATTCACCCCTCCACTTT
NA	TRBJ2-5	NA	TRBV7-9	CASTQVPAYQETQYF	TGTGCCAGCACCCAAGTCCCAGCTTACCAAGAGACCCAGTACTTC
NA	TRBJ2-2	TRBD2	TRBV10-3	CAISDDSGSIAGELFF	TGTGCCATCAGTGACGATAGCGGGAGCATTGCCGGGGAGCTGTTTTTT
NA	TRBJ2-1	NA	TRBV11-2	CASSLVQGKVGEQFF	TGTGCCAGCAGCTTAGTCCAGGGGAAGGTGGGTGAGCAGTTCTTC
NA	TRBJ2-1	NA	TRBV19	CASSIVLAPYNEQFF	TGTGCCAGTAGTATAGTTCTAGCGCCTTACAATGAGCAGTTCTTC
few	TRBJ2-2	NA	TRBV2	CASNLRDGGTGELFF	TGTGCCAGCAATCTGAGGGACGGTGGCACCGGGGAGCTGTTTTTT
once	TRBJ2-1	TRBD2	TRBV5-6	CASSFGAGGYNEQFF	TGTGCCAGCAGCTTCGGGGCGGGAGGATACAATGAGCAGTTCTTC
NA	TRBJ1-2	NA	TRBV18	CASSRAERNGYTF	TGTGCCAGCTCTCGAGCGGAACGAAATGGCTACACCTTC
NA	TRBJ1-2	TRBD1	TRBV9	CASSSDRFLAGYTF	TGTGCCAGCAGCTCGGACAGGTTTTTAGCCGGCTACACCTTC
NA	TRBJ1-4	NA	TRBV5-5	CASSPIGLENEKLFF	TGTGCCAGCAGCCCTATAGGATTGGAAAATGAAAAACTGTTTTTT
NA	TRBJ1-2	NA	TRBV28	CASRGEDISNYGYTF	TGTGCCAGCAGGGGGGAGGATATTAGCAACTATGGCTACACCTTC
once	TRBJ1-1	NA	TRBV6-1	CASSESAGLQGTEAFF	TGTGCCAGCAGTGAATCCGCGGGACTCCAAGGCACTGAAGCTTTCTTT
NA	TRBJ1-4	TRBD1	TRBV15	CATSRDRQGSEKLFF	TGTGCCACCAGCAGAGATCGACAGGGGAGTGAAAAACTGTTTTTT
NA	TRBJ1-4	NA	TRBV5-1	CASSLGQPDGEKLFF	TGCGCCAGCAGCTTGGGACAGCCAGATGGAGAAAAACTGTTTTTT
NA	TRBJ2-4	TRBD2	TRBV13	CASSLAGGPKNIQYF	TGTGCCAGCAGCTTAGCGGGAGGGCCGAAAAACATTCAGTACTTC
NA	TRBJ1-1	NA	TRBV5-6	CASSMDSYTEAFF	TGTGCCAGCAGCATGGACAGCTACACTGAAGCTTTCTTT
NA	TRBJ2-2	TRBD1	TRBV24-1	CATSDPPGDRGDGELFF	TGTGCCACCAGTGATCCCCCGGGAGACAGGGGCGACGGGGAGCTGTTTTTT
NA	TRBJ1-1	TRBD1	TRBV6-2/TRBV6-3	CASSYLPHLTGGRNTEAFF	TGTGCCAGCAGTTACCTCCCCCATCTGACAGGGGGCCGGAACACTGAAGCTTTCTTT
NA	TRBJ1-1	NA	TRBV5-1	CASSLGPGMNTEAFF	TGCGCCAGCAGCTTGGGGCCGGGAATGAACACTGAAGCTTTCTTT
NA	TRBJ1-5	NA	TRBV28	CASNEHSNQPQHF	TGTGCCAGCAATGAGCATAGCAATCAGCCCCAGCATTTT
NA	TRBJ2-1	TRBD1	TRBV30	CAWEPPQGAYEQFF	TGTGCCTGGGAACCACCACAGGGGGCCTATGAGCAGTTCTTC
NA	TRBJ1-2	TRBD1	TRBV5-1	CASSLGQGDGYTF	TGCGCCAGCAGCCTCGGACAGGGTGATGGCTACACCTTC
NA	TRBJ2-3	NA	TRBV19	CASSIFGTTDTQYF	TGTGCCAGTAGTATATTCGGGACGACAGATACGCAGTATTTT
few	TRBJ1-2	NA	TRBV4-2	CASSQVAGQNYGYTF	TGTGCCAGCAGCCAAGTGGCGGGACAAAACTATGGCTACACCTTC
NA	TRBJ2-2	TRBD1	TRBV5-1	CASSGQGAVTGELFF	TGCGCCAGCAGCGGACAGGGGGCGGTCACCGGGGAGCTGTTTTTT
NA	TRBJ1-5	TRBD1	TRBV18	CASSRGQGGQPQHF	TGTGCCAGCTCTCGAGGACAGGGGGGACAGCCCCAGCATTTT